These 32 T cell receptor beta chains were sequenced from one sample in a study of T cell responses to AZD1222 COVID-19 vaccine (dated by TCRdb to about 2021). Library construction relied on the immunoSEQ multiplex PCR assay. Not all clones reach the TCRdb copy of this immuneACCESS table, which keeps in-frame sequences only. Checked studies attribute under half of the gap to unresolved V genes and leave the rest unexplained. The sample has more than 95,000 clones on record, roughly 90% of them singletons. In total, the top ten clones hold roughly 2.7% of the sample. According to the study, the label for this sample's time point signals: baseline before first vaccination. Sequenced material: peripheral blood, taken on day 0 of AZD1222 vaccination. Receptor source: an adult in good health.

The rearrangement uses TRBV7-9 and TRBJ1-2; the match to TRBD1 covers 9 bases. Trimming took 4 bases from V and 8 from J; bases not matched to a gene: 11. CDR3 size: 15 residues. Germline loops: CDR1 SEHNR, CDR2 FQNEAQ (reference sequence). The CDR3 DNA follows: TGTGCCAGCAGCTGGGACAGGGAAACAGGTCGCGGCTACACCTTC. It encodes CASSWDRETGRGYTF.

The chain recombines TRBV2 with TRBJ1-1, with TRBD1 as a possible D gene (5 bases). CDR1 and CDR2 (germline): SNHLY, FYNNEI. This CDR3 comprises 14 residues. The V end lost 3 bases, the J end lost 6 bases, and 14 bases lay between the germline ends. CDR3 protein: CASSEEGQWAEAFF. DNA for the CDR3: TGTGCCAGCAGTGAGGAGGGGCAGTGGGCTGAAGCTTTCTTT.

This chain joins TRBV21-1 and TRBJ1-4; the D call TRBD1 from the table was never checked on the DNA. TRBV21-1 is deemed a pseudogene. The CDR3 has 17 residues. This chain's CDR3 is CASSPTPPRDRDEKLFF. The CDR3 DNA is TGTGCCAGCAGCCCAACTCCCCCCCGGGACAGGGACGAAAAACTGTTTTTT.

The J gene is TRBJ1-4, the V gene TRBV7-9, with D possibly matching TRBD1 (5 bases). There are 14 residues in the CDR3. Germline values: CDR1 SEHNR, CDR2 FQNEAQ (reference sequence). The V end lost 5 bases, the J end lost 11 bases, and 18 bases lay between the germline ends. This CDR3 reads CASSQDPPGGKLFF. In DNA, the CDR3 is TGTGCCAGCAGCCAAGACCCCCCGGGGGGGAAACTGTTTTTT.

Written as DNA, the CDR3 is TGTGCCGCTGGGCCCGGCACCACGGAGCAGTTCTTC. Amino acids: CAAGPGTTEQFF. The V call is TRBV6-6, the J call TRBJ2-1; D call uncertain. The germline gives CDR1 MNHNY, CDR2 SVGAGI (reference sequence). The CDR3 length is 12 residues. The germline V and J ends were trimmed by 11 bases and 10 bases, with 18 bases remaining between them.

This rearrangement joins TRBV5-1 to TRBJ2-1, with a weak D call TRBD2 (7 bases). V gave up 5 bases and J gave up 2 bases, with 17 bases separating them. CDR1 is SGHRS, CDR2 YFSETQ, per germline. This CDR3 has 16 amino acids. CDR3 sequence reads: CASRRPSGDTYNEQFF. Written as DNA, the CDR3 is TGCGCCAGCAGACGGCCCAGCGGGGACACCTACAATGAGCAGTTCTTC.

The chain joins TRBV5-1 to TRBJ2-2; TRBD1 matches 11 bases. Germline lookup yields CDR1 SGHRS and CDR2 YFSETQ. The CDR3 has 15 amino acids. Trimming cost V 5 bases and J 3 bases; bases outside gene matches: 3. This CDR3 reads CASRRGQGDTGELFF. The DNA for the CDR3 is TGCGCCAGCAGACGGGGACAGGGGGACACCGGGGAGCTGTTTTTT.

The V gene is TRBV10-3, the J gene TRBJ1-5; weak D call: TRBD1 (6 bases). Germline-derived CDR1 and CDR2 are ENHRY and SYGVKD. V was shortened by 4 bases and J by 4 bases, with 11 bases between the two germline ends. This CDR3 contains 14 residues. The DNA of the CDR3 is TGTGCCATCAGTGCAAACAGGGATAATCAGCCCCAGCATTTT. Protein product: CAISANRDNQPQHF.

The chain links TRBV28 to TRBJ1-1; no reliable D call. Trimming removed 6 bases at V and 5 bases at J, with 19 bases between. This CDR3 is built from 15 residues. The germline gives CDR1 MDHEN, CDR2 SYDVKM. The CDR3 region is CASSPSFPSRTEAFF. The CDR3 nucleotides are TGTGCCAGCAGCCCCAGTTTCCCCTCGAGGACTGAAGCTTTCTTT.

This chain connects TRBV2 to TRBJ2-7; possibly TRBD1 for D (6 bases). Germline loops: CDR1 SNHLY, CDR2 FYNNEI. V was shortened by 5 bases and J by 5 bases, with 22 bases between the two germline ends. The CDR3 is 16 amino acids. The CDR3 loop is CASSLSPGTNSDEQYF. In nucleotides, the CDR3 is TGTGCCAGCAGTTTGTCCCCCGGGACAAATTCCGACGAGCAGTACTTC.

This clone was counted a single time. J is TRBJ2-7 and V is TRBV10-2; D call uncertain. Germline-derived CDR1 and CDR2 are WSHSY and SAAADI. The germline V and J ends were trimmed by 0 bases and 3 bases, with 9 bases remaining between them. The CDR3 covers 14 residues. The CDR3 loop reads CASSESGPDYEQYF. In DNA form, the CDR3 reads TGCGCCAGCAGTGAGTCGGGCCCGGACTACGAGCAGTACTTC.

The chain joins TRBV5-4 to TRBJ1-2, with D possibly being TRBD1 (6 bases). The ends were cut back, 0 bases at V and 2 bases at J, with 8 bases in the middle. This CDR3 has 14 amino acids. Germline V gene lookup returns CDR1 SGHNT and CDR2 YYREEE (reference sequence). CDR3 loop: CASSLGGRNYGYTF. In DNA, the CDR3 is TGTGCCAGCAGCTTGGGGGGGCGCAACTATGGCTACACCTTC.

The chain carries TRBV5-5 and TRBJ2-3, with 7 positions matching TRBD1. With 2 bases clipped from V and 6 bases from J, the junction kept 12 bases outside the gene matches. The CDR3 loop spans 16 amino acids. In germline, CDR1 is SGHKS, CDR2 YYEKEE (reference sequence). This CDR3 reads CASSFGTAPTMDTQYF. The DNA of the CDR3 is TGTGCCAGCAGCTTTGGGACAGCTCCCACCATGGATACGCAGTATTTT. The full variable domain, in which reference TRBV5-5 and TRBJ2-3 provide the parts outside the CDR3, is DAGVTQSPTHLIKTRGQQVTLRCSPISGHKSVSWYQQVLGQGPQFIFQYYEKEERGRGNFPDRFSARQFPNYSSELNVNALLLGDSALYLCASSFGTAPTMDTQYFGPGTRLTVL.

The rearrangement uses TRBV3-1 (or the pseudogene TRBV3-2) and TRBJ1-1; D is unresolved. Germline CDR1 and CDR2: LGHDT and YNNKEL (reference sequence). Trimming cost V 2 bases and J 7 bases, with 14 bases left between them. The CDR3 extends over 14 amino acids. The DNA for the CDR3 is TGTGCCAGCAGCCAATTTCTTGAGGCGGGTGAAGCTTTCTTT. Encoded protein: CASSQFLEAGEAFF.

The rearrangement uses TRBV28 and TRBJ2-1; either TRBD1 or TRBD2 may supply D (5 bases each). CDR3 size: 13 residues. CDR1 MDHEN and CDR2 SYDVKM come from the germline V gene. Trimming shortened V by 10 bases and J by 3 bases, and 13 bases separated the two germline ends. The CDR3 protein is CATRGGLYNEQFF. The CDR3 nucleotides are TGTGCCACCCGTGGGGGTCTCTACAATGAGCAGTTCTTC.

J is TRBJ1-6 and V is TRBV6-4; no definite D call. The CDR3 sequence is 13 residues long. Trimming took 6 bases from V and 7 from J, leaving 10 bases between them. Germline V lookup: CDR1 MRHNA, CDR2 SNTAGT. The CDR3, as DNA: TGTGCCAGCAGAGAAGGACGGAATTCACCCCTCCACTTT. Its protein product is CASREGRNSPLHF.

V usage is TRBV5-1 and J usage is TRBJ2-5; 8 positions agree with TRBD1. J gave up 2 bases and V 5 bases, and 5 bases lay outside the gene matches. CDR3 size: 14 residues. Germline lookup yields CDR1 SGHRS and CDR2 YFSETQ. The CDR3 region has the DNA TGCGCCAGCAGGACCGGGACAGGACAAGAGACCCAGTACTTC. It encodes CASRTGTGQETQYF.

The chain employs TRBV5-1 and TRBJ1-6; D is undetermined. V lost 0 bases and J lost 3, with 4 bases in between. Germline assignment: CDR1 SGHRS and CDR2 YFSETQ. The CDR3 covers 14 residues. The CDR3 sequence is CASSLDNYNSPLHF. For the CDR3, the DNA is TGCGCCAGCAGCTTGGACAACTATAATTCACCCCTCCACTTT.

V and J are TRBV7-8 and TRBJ1-6; TRBD1 might be the D (5 bases). V dropped 1 base and J dropped 0 bases, with 10 bases sitting between them. The CDR3 is 17 amino acids. Germline CDR1 and CDR2: SGHVS and FQNEAQ. Here the CDR3 reads CASSLEGPSSYNSPLHF. For the CDR3, the DNA is TGTGCCAGCAGCTTAGAGGGGCCGAGCTCCTATAATTCACCCCTCCACTTT.

This chain connects TRBV6-5 to TRBJ1-2; D is perhaps TRBD1 (5 bases). V was clipped by 1 base and J by 6 bases, with 9 bases between them. Per germline, CDR1 MNHEY and CDR2 SVGAGI. The CDR3 is 13 amino acids. The CDR3 sequence: CASSYYGGDGYTF. CDR3 sequence (DNA): TGTGCCAGCAGTTACTACGGGGGAGATGGCTACACCTTC.

The chain joins TRBV11-2 to TRBJ2-7, with TRBD2 identical over 8 bases. In germline, CDR1 is SGHAT, CDR2 FQNNGV. V lost 0 bases, J lost 11 bases, and 12 bases stayed unmatched. This CDR3 spans 15 amino acids. CDR3 in amino acids: CASSLDPSGTSRKYF. For the CDR3, the DNA is TGTGCCAGCAGCTTAGACCCTTCCGGGACTAGTCGGAAGTACTTC.

This rearrangement joins TRBV5-1 to TRBJ1-2, with 10 bases lining up with TRBD1. This CDR3 has 13 amino acids. Germline V gene lookup returns CDR1 SGHRS and CDR2 YFSETQ. With 4 bases clipped from V and 8 bases from J, the junction kept 5 bases outside the gene matches. The DNA of the CDR3 is TGCGCCAGCAGCGACAGGGGGCAGAGGGGCTACACCTTC. Translation gives CASSDRGQRGYTF.

This rearrangement joins TRBV5-1 to TRBJ1-2; TRBD1 agrees at 9 bases. J gave up 3 bases and V 3 bases, and 6 bases lay outside the gene matches. CDR3 length: 15 residues. Germline V gene data show CDR1 as SGHRS and CDR2 as YFSETQ. CDR3 in amino acids: CASSSGQGTYYGYTF. The CDR3 DNA is TGCGCCAGCAGCTCCGGACAGGGGACTTACTATGGCTACACCTTC. Supplemented by reference TRBV5-1 and TRBJ1-2, the full variable domain reads KAGVTQTPRYLIKTRGQQVTLSCSPISGHRSVSWYQQTPGQGLQFLFEYFSETQRNKGNFPGRFSGRQFSNSRSEMNVSTLELGDSALYLCASSSGQGTYYGYTFGSGTRLTVV.

The J gene is TRBJ1-2, the V gene TRBV3-1 (or the pseudogene TRBV3-2); 7 bases are a match to TRBD1. There are 15 residues in the CDR3. The germline V gene encodes CDR1 LGHDT and CDR2 YNNKEL (reference sequence). V was pared by 3 bases and J by 6 bases, with 10 bases of the junction left unmatched. DNA for the CDR3: TGTGCCAGCAGCCACACCCACCGGGACAGCCATGGCTACACCTTC. Protein product: CASSHTHRDSHGYTF.

The chain recombines TRBV7-2 with TRBJ2-3, with unresolved D. CDR1 and CDR2 from the germline V gene are SGHTA and FQGNSA. The CDR3 extends over 13 amino acids. V dropped 6 bases and J dropped 6 bases, with 13 bases sitting between them. The CDR3: CASSRELADTQYF. The DNA of the CDR3 is TGTGCCAGCAGTCGAGAGCTCGCGGATACGCAGTATTTT. Full variable domain (missing parts from reference TRBV7-2 and TRBJ2-3): GAGVSQSPSNKVTEKGKDVELRCDPISGHTALYWYRQSLGQGLEFLIYFQGNSAPDKSGLPSDRFSAERTGGSVSTLTIQRTQQEDSAVYLCASSRELADTQYFGPGTRLTVL.

Turning to this clone: Within the sample, other DNA sequences also encode this same CDR3. V gene TRBV5-1 combines with J gene TRBJ2-1; 8 bases map to TRBD1. This CDR3 region has 14 residues. V gave up 1 base and J gave up 4 bases; unmatched junction bases: 1. Germline values: CDR1 SGHRS, CDR2 YFSETQ. DNA for the CDR3: TGCGCCAGCAGCTTGACAGGGGGTTACAATGAGCAGTTCTTC. The encoded protein is CASSLTGGYNEQFF. Drawing the rest from reference TRBV5-1 and TRBJ2-1, the complete variable domain is KAGVTQTPRYLIKTRGQQVTLSCSPISGHRSVSWYQQTPGQGLQFLFEYFSETQRNKGNFPGRFSGRQFSNSRSEMNVSTLELGDSALYLCASSLTGGYNEQFFGPGTRLTVL.

This clone came up once. V is TRBV3-1 (or the pseudogene TRBV3-2) and J is TRBJ1-4, with D hard to call. The CDR3 sequence is 16 residues long. Looked up from germline, CDR1 is LGHDT and CDR2 is YNNKEL (reference sequence). V dropped 1 base and J dropped 8 bases, with 17 bases sitting between them. CDR3 sequence reads: CASSQGRSATIEKLFF. The DNA of the CDR3 is TGTGCCAGCAGCCAAGGCCGGAGCGCAACAATAGAAAAACTGTTTTTT.

This clone has a single count. The J gene is TRBJ2-5, the V gene TRBV4-3, with 15 bases matching TRBD2. The CDR3 is 15 residues long. From germline, CDR1 is LGHNA and CDR2 YSLEER. Trimming removed 0 bases from V and 10 bases from J; junction bases left unmatched: 3. The CDR3 DNA sequence: TGCGCCAGCAGCCAAGATTGGACTAGCGGGAGGGACCAGTACTTC. Protein sequence: CASSQDWTSGRDQYF.

V and J are TRBV7-9 and TRBJ2-4; no reliable D call. Germline assignment: CDR1 SEHNR and CDR2 FQNEAQ (reference sequence). This CDR3 contains 16 residues. V gave up 7 bases and J gave up 7 bases, with 23 bases separating them. CDR3 loop: CASTRGLVGSANIQYF. The CDR3 bases are TGTGCCAGCACCCGAGGCCTGGTGGGATCAGCCAACATTCAGTACTTC.

The rearrangement uses TRBV7-8 and TRBJ1-6; D not certain. V was clipped by 3 bases and J by 7 bases, with 19 bases between them. The germline CDR1 and CDR2 sequences are SGHVS and FQNEAQ. This CDR3 region has 17 residues. The CDR3, as DNA: TGTGCCAGCAGCTTCGGTGGGGTGGGAGTGGGGAATTCACCCCTCCACTTT. It specifies CASSFGGVGVGNSPLHF.

The chain joins TRBV9 to TRBJ2-7; D could derive from TRBD1 or TRBD2 (5 bases each). Germline V gene lookup returns CDR1 SGDLS and CDR2 YYNGEE. V lost 5 bases and J 3 bases, leaving 21 bases between the germline ends. The CDR3 loop spans 16 amino acids. The CDR3 loop reads CASSDRRDPLGYEQYF. CDR3 DNA sequence: TGTGCCAGCAGTGACCGCAGGGACCCCCTCGGCTACGAGCAGTACTTC.

The chain joins TRBV6-1 to TRBJ1-6, with 11 nucleotides matching TRBD1. J lost 7 bases, V lost 4 bases, and 6 bases had no gene match. CDR1 is MNHNS and CDR2 is SASEGT in the germline V gene. The CDR3 length is 16 residues. This chain's CDR3 is CASSGTGGRRNSPLHF. CDR3 coding DNA: TGTGCCAGCAGTGGGACAGGGGGCAGGAGAAATTCACCCCTCCACTTT.